This TCR beta chain was obtained from a study of OX40 agonist ivuxolimab in advanced cancers. Study-level background: Ivuxolimab, an agonistic anti-OX40 (CD134) antibody, was given to patients.

On this clone: The antigen is not known.

Repertoires were generated with immunoSEQ multiplex PCR, while TCRdb's copy carries only in-frame clones and drops some. Of 25,000 to 35,000 clones listed, approximately 84% are singletons. Systemic immunosuppression or autoimmune disease history was grounds to exclude patients. Baseline was the first blood sampling point, followed by cycle 4 day 1 and cycle 7 day 1. The CDR3 runs to 15 residues. Germline V CDR1 and CDR2: ENHRY, SYGVKD. The V gene lost 1 base and the J gene lost 3 bases, with 13 bases spanning the gap. Study findings and constraints: Some of the lowest clonal expansion was seen in partial responders at 0.1-3.0 mg/kg.

The TCR comes from an adult with an advanced solid tumor such as melanoma, head and neck, liver or kidney cancer. The rearrangement joins TRBV10-3 to TRBJ2-7; no clear D gene. This material consisted of CD4+ or CD8+ T cells sorted from blood, taken in a trial of the OX40 agonist ivuxolimab. CDR3 in DNA: TGTGCCATCAGTGAGTATGGGGTACTGGGCTACGAGCAGTACTTC. It is translated as CAISEYGVLGYEQYF.